This TCR beta chain was sequenced in a study of T cell responses to AZD1222 COVID-19 vaccine. Broader study findings: A mostly white British donor set with more females was recruited, and clonal diversity was possibly underestimated. Just a handful of people given AZD1222 tested seropositive at baseline. There were repertoire samples only from the period after the peak T cell response.

The method was immunoSEQ multiplex PCR; TCRdb's version includes in-frame clones alone and lacks a portion of them. The repertoire has some 200,000 clones, almost 95% of them found once; the top ten carry 10%. With 4 bases removed from V and 2 bases from J, the gap between germline ends came to 6 bases. The CDR3 runs to 13 residues. Germline-derived CDR1 and CDR2 are LGHNA and YNFKEQ. Comment on this clone: Its antigen is still unknown.

This chain uses TRBV4-2 with TRBJ1-3; D unresolved. Sequences were derived from peripheral blood, sampled on day 0 of AZD1222 vaccination. The origin of this receptor is an adult in good health. The DNA for the CDR3 is TGTGCCAGCAGCCCCAAGACTGGAAACACCATATATTTT. Protein product: CASSPKTGNTIYF.